This TCR beta chain came from a study of shared clonotypes between healthy human individuals. Sequenced by immunoSEQ multiplex PCR; TCRdb stores in-frame clones only, minus some. The table includes approximately 2.3 million clones, 93% detected once. V lost 5 bases, J lost 11 bases, and 15 bases stayed unmatched. Germline CDR1 reads MNHNY; CDR2 reads SVGAGI (reference sequence). CDR3 length: 14 residues. The receptor was isolated from a man aged 18 to 29 in good health. Some clones in this sample may be carry-over from other donors' samples. Sequenced material: naive CD4+ T cells from PBMCs. The subset denotes: CD45RA+ positively selected. V usage is TRBV6-6 and J usage is TRBJ2-7; TRBD1 aligns across 7 bases. The CDR3: CASSDPSGTASEYF. CDR3 coding DNA: TGTGCCAGCAGTGACCCCTCCGGGACAGCCTCAGAGTACTTC.